This T cell receptor beta chain was documented in a study of T cell changes during pregnancy in multiple sclerosis. Measured with immunoSEQ multiplex PCR; TCRdb has only the in-frame clones, and not every one. This sample has about 47,000 clones, with about 92% found just once. This clonotype originated in a female donor with multiple sclerosis, enrolled in a pregnancy study. Sequenced material: peripheral blood, taken in the third trimester of pregnancy.

In nucleotides, the CDR3 is TGTGCCAGCAGCCCAACGGGGATAACGAACACCGGGGAGCTGTTTTTT. Its protein product is CASSPTGITNTGELFF. The chain recombines TRBV7-9 with TRBJ2-2, with D possibly being TRBD2 (5 bases). The germline CDR1 and CDR2 sequences are SEHNR and FQNEAQ (reference sequence). The CDR3 is 16 residues long. Trimming stripped 5 bases from V and 0 bases from J, with 13 bases between. The variable domain in full, completed from reference TRBV7-9 and TRBJ2-2, reads DTGVSQNPRHKITKRGQNVTFRCDPISEHNRLYWYRQTLGQGPEFLTYFQNEAQLEKSRLLSDRFSAERPKGSFSTLEIQRTEQGDSAMYLCASSPTGITNTGELFFGEGSRLTVL.